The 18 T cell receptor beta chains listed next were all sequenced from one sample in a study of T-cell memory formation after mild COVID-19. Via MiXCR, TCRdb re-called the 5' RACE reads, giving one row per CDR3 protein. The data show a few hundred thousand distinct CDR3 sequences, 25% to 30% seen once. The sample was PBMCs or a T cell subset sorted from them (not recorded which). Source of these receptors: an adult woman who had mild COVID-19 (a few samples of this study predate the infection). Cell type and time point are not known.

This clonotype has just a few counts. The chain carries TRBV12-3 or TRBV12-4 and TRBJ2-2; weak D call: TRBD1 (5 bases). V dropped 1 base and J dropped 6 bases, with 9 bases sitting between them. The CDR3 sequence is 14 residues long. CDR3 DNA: TGTGCCAGCAGTTTAGAGGCAGGGTCCGGGGAGCTGTTTTTT. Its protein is CASSLEAGSGELFF.

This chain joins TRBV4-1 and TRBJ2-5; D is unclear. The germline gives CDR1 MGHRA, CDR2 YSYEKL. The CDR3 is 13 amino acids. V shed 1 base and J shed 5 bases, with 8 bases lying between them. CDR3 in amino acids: CASSQAVRETQYF. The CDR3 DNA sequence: TGCGCCAGCAGCCAAGCAGTTCGGGAGACCCAGTACTTC.

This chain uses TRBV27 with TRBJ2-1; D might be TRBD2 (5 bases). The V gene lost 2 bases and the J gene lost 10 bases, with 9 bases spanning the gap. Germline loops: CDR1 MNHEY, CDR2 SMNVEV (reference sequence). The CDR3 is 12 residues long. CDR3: CASSLIGEEQFF. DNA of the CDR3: TGTGCCAGCAGTTTAATCGGGGAAGAGCAGTTCTTC.

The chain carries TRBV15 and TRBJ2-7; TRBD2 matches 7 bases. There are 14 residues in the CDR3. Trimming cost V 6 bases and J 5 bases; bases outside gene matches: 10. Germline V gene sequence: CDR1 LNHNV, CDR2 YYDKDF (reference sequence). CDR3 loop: CATRLSGNKDEQYF. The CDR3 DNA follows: TGTGCCACCAGGTTGAGCGGGAATAAGGACGAGCAGTACTTC. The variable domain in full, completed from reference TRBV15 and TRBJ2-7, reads DAMVIQNPRYQVTQFGKPVTLSCSQTLNHNVMYWYQQKSSQAPKLLFHYYDKDFNNEADTPDNFQSRRPNTSFCFLDIRSPGLGDTAMYLCATRLSGNKDEQYFGPGTRLTVT.

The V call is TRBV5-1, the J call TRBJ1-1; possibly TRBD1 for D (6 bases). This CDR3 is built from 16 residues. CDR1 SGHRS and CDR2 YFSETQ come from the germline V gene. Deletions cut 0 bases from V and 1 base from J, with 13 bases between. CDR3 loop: CASSLEAGGPNTEAFF. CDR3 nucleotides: TGCGCCAGCAGCTTGGAGGCCGGGGGCCCGAACACTGAAGCTTTCTTT.

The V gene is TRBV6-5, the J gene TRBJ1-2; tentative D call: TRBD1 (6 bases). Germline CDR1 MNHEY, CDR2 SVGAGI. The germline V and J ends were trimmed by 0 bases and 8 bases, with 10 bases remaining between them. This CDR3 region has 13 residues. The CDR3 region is CASSYSTGRGYTF. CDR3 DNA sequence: TGTGCCAGCAGTTACTCGACAGGACGGGGCTACACCTTC.

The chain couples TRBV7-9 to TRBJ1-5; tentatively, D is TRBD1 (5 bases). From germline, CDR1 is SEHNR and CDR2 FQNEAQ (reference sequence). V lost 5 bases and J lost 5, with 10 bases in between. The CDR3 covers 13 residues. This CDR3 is CASSHDSDQPQHF. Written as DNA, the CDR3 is TGTGCCAGCAGCCACGACAGTGATCAGCCCCAGCATTTT.

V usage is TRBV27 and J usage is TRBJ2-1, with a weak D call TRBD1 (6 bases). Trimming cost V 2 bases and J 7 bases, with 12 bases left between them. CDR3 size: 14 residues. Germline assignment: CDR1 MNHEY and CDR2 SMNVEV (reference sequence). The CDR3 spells CASSLLEQGNEQFF. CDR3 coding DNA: TGTGCCAGCAGTTTACTTGAACAGGGTAATGAGCAGTTCTTC.

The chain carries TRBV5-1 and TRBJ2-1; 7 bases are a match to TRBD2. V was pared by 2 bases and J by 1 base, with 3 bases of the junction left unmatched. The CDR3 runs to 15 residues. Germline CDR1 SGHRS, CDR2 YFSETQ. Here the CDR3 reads CASSFERGSYNEQFF. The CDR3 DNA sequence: TGCGCCAGCAGCTTTGAGCGGGGATCCTACAATGAGCAGTTCTTC. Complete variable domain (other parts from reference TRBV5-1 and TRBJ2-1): KAGVTQTPRYLIKTRGQQVTLSCSPISGHRSVSWYQQTPGQGLQFLFEYFSETQRNKGNFPGRFSGRQFSNSRSEMNVSTLELGDSALYLCASSFERGSYNEQFFGPGTRLTVL.

The CDR3 spells CASSSDYLGEQFF. CDR3 sequence (DNA): TGTGCCAGCAGTTCCGACTACCTCGGTGAGCAGTTCTTC. This sequence joins TRBV6-2 or TRBV6-3 and TRBJ2-1; D possibly corresponds to TRBD2 (5 bases). The germline CDR1 and CDR2 sequences are MNHEY and SVGEGT. The CDR3 contains 13 residues. With 4 bases removed from V and 9 bases from J, the gap between germline ends came to 13 bases.

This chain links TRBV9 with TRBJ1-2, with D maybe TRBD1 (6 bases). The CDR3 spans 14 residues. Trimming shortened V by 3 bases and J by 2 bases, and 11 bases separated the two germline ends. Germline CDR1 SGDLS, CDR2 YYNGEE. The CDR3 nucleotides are TGTGCCAGCAGCGCCAGTACAGGGAACTATGGCTACACCTTC. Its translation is CASSASTGNYGYTF.

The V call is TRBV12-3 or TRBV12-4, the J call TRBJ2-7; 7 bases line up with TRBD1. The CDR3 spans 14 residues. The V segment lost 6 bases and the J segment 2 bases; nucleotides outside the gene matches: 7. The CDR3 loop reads CASSQAGQAYEQYF. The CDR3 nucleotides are TGTGCCAGCAGCCAAGCTGGACAGGCCTACGAGCAGTACTTC.

The CDR3 sequence is CASSLRVRGNTIYF. The CDR3, as DNA: TGTGCCAGCAGCTTGAGGGTGCGCGGAAACACCATATATTTT. The chain recombines TRBV5-6 with TRBJ1-3; D remains ambiguous. CDR3 length: 14 amino acids. V was trimmed by 1 base and J by 4 bases, leaving 9 bases between them. Germline values: CDR1 SGHDT, CDR2 YYEEEE.

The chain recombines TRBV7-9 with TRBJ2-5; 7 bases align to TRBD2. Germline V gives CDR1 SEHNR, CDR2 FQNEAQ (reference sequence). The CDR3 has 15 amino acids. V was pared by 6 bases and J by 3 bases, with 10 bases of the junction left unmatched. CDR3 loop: CASSFLTSDKETQYF. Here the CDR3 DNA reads TGTGCCAGCAGTTTCCTTACTAGCGACAAAGAGACCCAGTACTTC.

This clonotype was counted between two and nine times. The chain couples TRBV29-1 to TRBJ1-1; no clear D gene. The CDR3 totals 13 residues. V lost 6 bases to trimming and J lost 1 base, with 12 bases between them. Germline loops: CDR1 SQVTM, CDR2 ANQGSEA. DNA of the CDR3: TGCAGCGTATTAACGTACCAGAACACTGAAGCTTTCTTT. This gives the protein CSVLTYQNTEAFF.

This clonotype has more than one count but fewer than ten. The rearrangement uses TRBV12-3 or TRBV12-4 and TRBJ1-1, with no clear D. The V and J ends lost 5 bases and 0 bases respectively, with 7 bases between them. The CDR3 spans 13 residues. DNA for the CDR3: TGTGCCAGCAGTCCCCAGGTGAACACTGAAGCTTTCTTT. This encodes CASSPQVNTEAFF.

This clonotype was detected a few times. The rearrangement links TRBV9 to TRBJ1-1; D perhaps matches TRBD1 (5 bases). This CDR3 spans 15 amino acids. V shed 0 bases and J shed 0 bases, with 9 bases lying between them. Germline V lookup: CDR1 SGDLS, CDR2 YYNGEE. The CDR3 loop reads CASSVAWGLNTEAFF. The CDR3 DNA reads TGTGCCAGCAGCGTAGCGTGGGGACTGAACACTGAAGCTTTCTTT.

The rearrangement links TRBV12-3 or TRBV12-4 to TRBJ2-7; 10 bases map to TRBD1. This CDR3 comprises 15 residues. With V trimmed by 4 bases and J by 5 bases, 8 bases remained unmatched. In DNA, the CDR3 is TGTGCCAGCAGTTCCCCAGACAGGGGGCTAAACGAGCAGTACTTC. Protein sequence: CASSSPDRGLNEQYF.